These T cell receptor beta chains were read from a single sample in a study of T cells in Graves' hyperthyroidism and ophthalmopathy. TCRdb used MiXCR to reprocess the multiplex PCR reads, holding one entry per CDR3 protein. The sample yields around 690,000 distinct CDR3 sequences, 15% to 20% seen once. Sequencing was performed on blood. Receptors were obtained from a man in his forties or fifties with Graves' hyperthyroidism. CDR3s include the opening cysteine and the closing phenylalanine or tryptophan. Each record gives: D gene, J gene, V gene, CDR3 length, clone size, CDR3 DNA, CDR3 protein. A D gene is named only where the DNA matches it firmly. Some rows have no size entry. The others give once, few or many, or a class for an expanded clone.

D gene: TRBD1; J gene: TRBJ1-2; V gene: TRBV7-2; CDR3 length: 16; clone size: many; CDR3 DNA: TGTGCCAGCAGCTTAGGACCACCGGGACAGACACATGGCTACACCTTC; CDR3 protein: CASSLGPPGQTHGYTF
D gene: TRBD2; J gene: TRBJ2-5; V gene: TRBV6-2/TRBV6-3; CDR3 length: 14; clone size: few; CDR3 DNA: TGTGCCAGCAAACCGGGACTAGCGAGCCAGACCCAGTACTTC; CDR3 protein: CASKPGLASQTQYF
D gene: TRBD2; J gene: TRBJ2-3; V gene: TRBV20-1; CDR3 length: 14; clone size: many; CDR3 DNA: TGCAGTGCTAGAGATACTAGCGGGAGGCATACGCAGTATTTT; CDR3 protein: CSARDTSGRHTQYF
D gene: NA; J gene: TRBJ1-1; V gene: TRBV10-3; CDR3 length: 15; clone size: few; CDR3 DNA: TGTGCCATCAGCTATGACGCCCCTGGAGGCACTGAAGCTTTCTTT; CDR3 protein: CAISYDAPGGTEAFF
D gene: TRBD2; J gene: TRBJ2-7; V gene: TRBV15; CDR3 length: 15; clone size: many; CDR3 DNA: TGTGCCACCAGCAGAGACGGCGGGAGCCGTGCCGAGCAGTACTTC; CDR3 protein: CATSRDGGSRAEQYF
D gene: NA; J gene: TRBJ2-7; V gene: TRBV7-2; CDR3 length: 14; clone size: many; CDR3 DNA: TGTGCCAGCAGCTTAGAGTCAGGGGTTTGCGAGCAGTACTTC; CDR3 protein: CASSLESGVCEQYF
D gene: NA; J gene: TRBJ2-2; V gene: TRBV24-1; CDR3 length: 15; clone size: few; CDR3 DNA: TGTGCCACCAGTGATAGAGTATCGGGCACCGGGGAGCTGTCTTTT; CDR3 protein: CATSDRVSGTGELSF
D gene: NA; J gene: TRBJ2-5; V gene: TRBV7-9; CDR3 length: 15; clone size: NA; CDR3 DNA: TGTGCCAGCAGCCAGAGTTGGCAGGCGCAAGAGACCCAGTACTTC; CDR3 protein: CASSQSWQAQETQYF
D gene: TRBD1; J gene: TRBJ2-7; V gene: TRBV3-1; CDR3 length: 15; clone size: few; CDR3 DNA: TGTGCCAGCAGCCAAGCACCTCCGACAGGGGGAGAGCAGTACTTC; CDR3 protein: CASSQAPPTGGEQYF
D gene: NA; J gene: TRBJ1-1; V gene: TRBV28; CDR3 length: 13; clone size: many; CDR3 DNA: TGTGCCAGCAGTTCCCCTCTGAACACTGAAGCTTTCTTT; CDR3 protein: CASSSPLNTEAFF
D gene: NA; J gene: TRBJ1-3; V gene: TRBV27; CDR3 length: 16; clone size: many; CDR3 DNA: TGTGCCAGCAGTTTTTCCAGGCCAGGCTCTGGAAACACCATATATTTT; CDR3 protein: CASSFSRPGSGNTIYF